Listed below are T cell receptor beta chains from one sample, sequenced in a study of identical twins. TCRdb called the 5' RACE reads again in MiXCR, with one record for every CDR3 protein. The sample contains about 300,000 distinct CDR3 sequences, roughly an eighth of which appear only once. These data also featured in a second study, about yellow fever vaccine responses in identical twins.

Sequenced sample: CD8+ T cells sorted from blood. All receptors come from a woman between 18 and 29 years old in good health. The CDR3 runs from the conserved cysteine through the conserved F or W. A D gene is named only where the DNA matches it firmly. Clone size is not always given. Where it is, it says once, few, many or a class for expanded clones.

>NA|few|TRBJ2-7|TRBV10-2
CASSVEGSYEQYF
TGCGCCAGCAGTGTTGAAGGTTCCTACGAGCAGTACTTC
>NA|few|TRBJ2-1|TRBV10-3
CAISEVWREEDEQFF
TGTGCCATCAGTGAAGTCTGGCGGGAAGAAGATGAGCAGTTCTTC
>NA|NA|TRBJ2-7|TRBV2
CAFHSFSYEQYF
TGTGCCTTCCATAGCTTCTCCTACGAGCAGTACTTC
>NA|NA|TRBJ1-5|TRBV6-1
CASSETDSNQPQHF
TGTGCCAGCAGCGAGACAGATAGCAATCAGCCCCAGCATTTT
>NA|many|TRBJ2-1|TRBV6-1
CASSEAGELYQFF
TGTGCCAGCAGTGAAGCGGGGGAGCTATATCAGTTCTTC
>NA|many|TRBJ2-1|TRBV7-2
CASSSDKVGYNEQFF
TGTGCCAGCAGCTCGGACAAGGTCGGATACAATGAGCAGTTCTTC
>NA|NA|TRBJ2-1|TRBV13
CASSPSHRANEQFF
TGTGCCAGCAGCCCCTCCCACAGGGCAAATGAGCAGTTCTTC
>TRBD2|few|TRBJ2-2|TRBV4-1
CASSPGLAGARPNTGELFF
TGCGCCAGCAGCCCGGGACTAGCGGGAGCCAGGCCGAACACCGGGGAGCTGTTTTTT
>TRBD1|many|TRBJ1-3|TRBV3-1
CASSQGFGTGGNTIYF
TGTGCCAGCAGCCAAGGTTTTGGGACAGGAGGAAACACCATATATTTT
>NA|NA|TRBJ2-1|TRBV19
CASSGTSSSYNEQFF
TGTGCCAGTAGTGGGACTTCGAGCTCCTACAATGAGCAGTTCTTC
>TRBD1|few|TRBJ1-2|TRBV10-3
CAISADRWYGYTF
TGTGCCATCAGTGCGGACAGGTGGTATGGCTACACCTTC
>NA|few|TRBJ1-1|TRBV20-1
CSALQGRGTEAFF
TGCAGTGCTTTACAGGGACGCGGCACTGAAGCTTTCTTT
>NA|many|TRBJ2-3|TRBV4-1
CASSQVTSRGTDTQYF
TGCGCCAGCAGCCAGGTGACTAGCAGGGGGACAGATACGCAGTATTTT
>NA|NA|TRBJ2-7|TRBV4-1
CASSYGSGSYEQYF
TGCGCCAGCAGCTACGGGAGTGGGTCCTACGAGCAGTACTTC
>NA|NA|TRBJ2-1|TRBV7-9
CITDSYNEQFF
TGTATTACGGACTCCTACAATGAGCAGTTCTTC
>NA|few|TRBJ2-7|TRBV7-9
CASSLRATLDEEQYF
TGTGCCAGCAGCTTAAGGGCTACCTTGGATGAAGAGCAGTACTTC
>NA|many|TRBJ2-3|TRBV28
CASQAGDTQYF
TGTGCCAGTCAGGCGGGGGATACGCAGTATTTT
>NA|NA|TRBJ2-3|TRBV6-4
CASSDAPLSPQYF
TGTGCCAGCAGTGACGCACCACTATCCCCGCAGTATTTT
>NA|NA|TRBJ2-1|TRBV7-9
CASSSPEGNEQFF
TGTGCCAGCAGCTCACCCGAGGGCAATGAGCAGTTCTTC
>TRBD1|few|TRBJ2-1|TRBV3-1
CASSPRDRPSVFF
TGTGCCAGCAGCCCTCGGGACAGACCTTCTGTGTTCTTC
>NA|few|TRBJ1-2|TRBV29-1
CSVAGRHQYTF
TGCAGCGTTGCGGGGAGACACCAATACACCTTC
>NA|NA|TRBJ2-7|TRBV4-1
CASSQEGVGVYEQYF
TGCGCCAGCAGCCAAGAAGGGGTTGGGGTCTACGAGCAGTACTTC
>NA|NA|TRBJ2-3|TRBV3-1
CASSQGGQETDTQYF
TGTGCCAGCAGCCAAGGAGGCCAGGAGACAGATACGCAGTATTTT
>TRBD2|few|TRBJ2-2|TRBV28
CASSLGLADTGELFF
TGTGCCAGCAGTTTAGGGCTAGCGGACACCGGGGAGCTGTTTTTT
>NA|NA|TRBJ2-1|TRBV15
CATSRADWDNEQFF
TGTGCCACCAGCAGAGCGGACTGGGACAATGAGCAGTTCTTC
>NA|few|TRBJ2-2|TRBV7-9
CASSHSVPNTGELFF
TGTGCCAGCAGCCATTCGGTGCCGAACACCGGGGAGCTGTTTTTT
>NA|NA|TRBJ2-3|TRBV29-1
CSVDVGADTDTQYF
TGCAGCGTTGATGTGGGGGCGGACACAGATACGCAGTATTTT
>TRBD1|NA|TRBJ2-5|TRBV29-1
CSVEDSDRAFPIVSQYF
TGCAGCGTTGAAGATTCAGACAGGGCCTTCCCAATTGTATCCCAGTACTTC
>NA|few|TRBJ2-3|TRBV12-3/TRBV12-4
CASSGQYTDTQYF
TGTGCCAGCAGCGGACAGTACACAGATACGCAGTATTTT
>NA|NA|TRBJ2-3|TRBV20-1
CSARAASGTDTQYF
TGCAGTGCTAGAGCGGCAAGCGGGACAGATACGCAGTATTTT
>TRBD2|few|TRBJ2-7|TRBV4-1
CASSQDAASGTREQYF
TGCGCCAGCAGCCAAGACGCGGCTAGCGGGACCCGGGAGCAGTACTTC
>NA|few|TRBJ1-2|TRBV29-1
CSVELHDNVRGYTF
TGCAGCGTTGAACTCCACGACAATGTCCGAGGCTACACCTTC
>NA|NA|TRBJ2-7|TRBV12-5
CASGLDTTYEQYF
TGTGCTAGTGGTTTGGACACTACCTACGAGCAGTACTTC
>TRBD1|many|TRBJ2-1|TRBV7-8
CASSRDREVDEQFF
TGTGCCAGCAGCCGGGACAGGGAGGTCGATGAGCAGTTCTTC
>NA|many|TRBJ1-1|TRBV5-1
CASSQGPEAFF
TGCGCCAGCAGCCAGGGCCCTGAAGCTTTCTTT
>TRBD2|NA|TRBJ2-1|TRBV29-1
CSVEPSGASRWEQFF
TGCAGCGTTGAACCTAGCGGAGCCTCTCGATGGGAGCAGTTCTTC
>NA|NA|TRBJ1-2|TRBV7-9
CASSLATRNYGYTF
TGTGCCAGCAGCTTAGCTACCCGAAACTATGGCTACACCTTC
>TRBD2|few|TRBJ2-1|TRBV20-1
CSASLASGAYNEQFF
TGCAGTGCTTCCCTTGCTAGCGGAGCCTACAATGAGCAGTTCTTC
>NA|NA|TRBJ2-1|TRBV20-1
CSAKLRAGLNEQFF
TGCAGTGCTAAACTCAGGGCGGGGCTTAATGAGCAGTTCTTC
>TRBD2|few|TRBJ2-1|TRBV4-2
CASSPRLAGEGEQFF
TGTGCCAGCAGCCCACGACTAGCGGGAGAGGGTGAGCAGTTCTTC
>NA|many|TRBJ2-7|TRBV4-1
CASSQILDRPTYEQYF
TGCGCCAGCAGCCAAATTTTGGACCGACCGACCTACGAGCAGTACTTC
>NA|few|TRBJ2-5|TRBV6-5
CASSYSQGDSVETQYF
TGTGCCAGCAGTTACTCGCAAGGGGACTCAGTAGAGACCCAGTACTTC
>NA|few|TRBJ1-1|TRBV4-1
CASSQDGPWGMNTEAFF
TGCGCCAGCAGCCAAGATGGGCCCTGGGGTATGAACACTGAAGCTTTCTTT
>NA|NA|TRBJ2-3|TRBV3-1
CASSQDRFEGVTDTQYF
TGTGCCAGCAGCCAAGATAGGTTTGAGGGTGTCACAGATACGCAGTATTTT